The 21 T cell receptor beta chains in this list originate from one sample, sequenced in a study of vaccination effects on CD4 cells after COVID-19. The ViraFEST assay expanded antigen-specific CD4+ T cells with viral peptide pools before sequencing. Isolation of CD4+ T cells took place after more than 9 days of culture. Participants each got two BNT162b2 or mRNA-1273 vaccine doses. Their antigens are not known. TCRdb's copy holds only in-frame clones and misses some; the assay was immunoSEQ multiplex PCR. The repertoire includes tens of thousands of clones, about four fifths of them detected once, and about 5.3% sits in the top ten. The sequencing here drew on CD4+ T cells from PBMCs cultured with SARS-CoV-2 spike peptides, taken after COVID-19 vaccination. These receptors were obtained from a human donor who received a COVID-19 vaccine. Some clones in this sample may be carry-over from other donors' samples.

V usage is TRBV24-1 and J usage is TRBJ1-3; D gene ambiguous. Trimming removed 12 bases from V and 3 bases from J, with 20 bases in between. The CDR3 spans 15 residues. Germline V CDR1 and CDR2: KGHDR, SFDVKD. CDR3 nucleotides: TGTGCCCCTTTGGGGTGGGTAGCTTTTGGAAACACCATATATTTT. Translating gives CAPLGWVAFGNTIYF.

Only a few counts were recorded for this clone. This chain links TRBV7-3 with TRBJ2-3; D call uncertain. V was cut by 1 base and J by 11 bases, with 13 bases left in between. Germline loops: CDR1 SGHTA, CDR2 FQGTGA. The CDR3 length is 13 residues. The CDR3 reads CASSLISSGVQYF. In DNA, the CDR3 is TGTGCCAGCAGCTTAATTTCCTCTGGGGTGCAGTATTTT.

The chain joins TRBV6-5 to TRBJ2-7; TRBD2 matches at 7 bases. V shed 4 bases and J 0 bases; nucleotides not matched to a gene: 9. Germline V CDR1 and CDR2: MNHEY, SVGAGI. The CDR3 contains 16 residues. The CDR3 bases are TGTGCCAGCAGTTCCTCGTACGGGGGGTACTCCTACGAGCAGTACGTC. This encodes CASSSSYGGYSYEQYV.

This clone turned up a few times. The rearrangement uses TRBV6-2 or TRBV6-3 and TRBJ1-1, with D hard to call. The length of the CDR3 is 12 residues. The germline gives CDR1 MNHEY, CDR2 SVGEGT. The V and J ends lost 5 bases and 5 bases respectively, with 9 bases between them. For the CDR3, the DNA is TGTGCCAGCAGTATGAGGTTTACTGAAGCTTTCTTT. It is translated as CASSMRFTEAFF.

CDR3 loop: CASRQGDYGYTF. The CDR3 DNA follows: TGTGCCAGCAGACAGGGAGACTATGGCTACACCTTC. The rearrangement joins TRBV6-5 to TRBJ1-2, with D perhaps TRBD1 (6 bases). Germline V gene data show CDR1 as MNHEY and CDR2 as SVGAGI. Trimming removed 6 bases at V and 3 bases at J, with 8 bases between. The CDR3 length is 12 residues.

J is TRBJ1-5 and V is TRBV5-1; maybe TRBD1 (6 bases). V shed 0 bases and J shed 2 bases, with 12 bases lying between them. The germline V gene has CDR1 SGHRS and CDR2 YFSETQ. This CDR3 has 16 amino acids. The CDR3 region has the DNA TGCGCCAGCAGCTTGGCGGCAGGGGATGGCAATCAGCCCCAGCATTTT. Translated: CASSLAAGDGNQPQHF.

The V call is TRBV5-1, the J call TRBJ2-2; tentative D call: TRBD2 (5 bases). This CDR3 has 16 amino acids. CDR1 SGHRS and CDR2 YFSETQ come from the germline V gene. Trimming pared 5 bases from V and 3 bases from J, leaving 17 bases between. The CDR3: CASSRGVGSDTGELFF. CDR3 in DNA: TGCGCCAGCAGTCGGGGAGTGGGATCAGACACCGGGGAGCTGTTTTTT.

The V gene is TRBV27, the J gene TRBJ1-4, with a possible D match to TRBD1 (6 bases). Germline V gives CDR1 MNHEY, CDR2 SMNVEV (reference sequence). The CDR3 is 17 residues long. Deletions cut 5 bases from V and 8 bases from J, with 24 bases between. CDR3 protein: CASSMARGRGVREKLFF. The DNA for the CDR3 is TGTGCCAGCAGTATGGCCCGGGGCAGGGGAGTTAGAGAAAAACTGTTTTTT.

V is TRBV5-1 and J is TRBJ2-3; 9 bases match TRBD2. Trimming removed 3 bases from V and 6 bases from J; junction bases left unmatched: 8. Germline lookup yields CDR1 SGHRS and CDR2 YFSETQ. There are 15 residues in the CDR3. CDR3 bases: TGCGCCAGCAGCTCCCTAGCGGGGCACGGGGATACGCAGTATTTT. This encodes CASSSLAGHGDTQYF. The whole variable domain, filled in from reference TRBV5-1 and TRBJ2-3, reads KAGVTQTPRYLIKTRGQQVTLSCSPISGHRSVSWYQQTPGQGLQFLFEYFSETQRNKGNFPGRFSGRQFSNSRSEMNVSTLELGDSALYLCASSSLAGHGDTQYFGPGTRLTVL.

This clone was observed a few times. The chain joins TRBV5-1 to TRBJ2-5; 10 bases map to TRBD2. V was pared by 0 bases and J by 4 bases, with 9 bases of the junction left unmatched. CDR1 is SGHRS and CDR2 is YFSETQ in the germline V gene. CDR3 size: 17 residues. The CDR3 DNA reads TGCGCCAGCAGCTTGGAGCGGGGGGGAGATGTTGCAGAGACCCAGTACTTC. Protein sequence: CASSLERGGDVAETQYF. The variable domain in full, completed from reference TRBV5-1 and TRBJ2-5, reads KAGVTQTPRYLIKTRGQQVTLSCSPISGHRSVSWYQQTPGQGLQFLFEYFSETQRNKGNFPGRFSGRQFSNSRSEMNVSTLELGDSALYLCASSLERGGDVAETQYFGPGTRLLVL.

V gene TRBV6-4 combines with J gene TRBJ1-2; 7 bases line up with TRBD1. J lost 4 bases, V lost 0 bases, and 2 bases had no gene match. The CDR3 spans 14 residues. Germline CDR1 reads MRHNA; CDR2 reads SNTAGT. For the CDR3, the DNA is TGTGCCAGCAGTGACTCTAACAGGGGCTATGGCTACACCTTC. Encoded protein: CASSDSNRGYGYTF.

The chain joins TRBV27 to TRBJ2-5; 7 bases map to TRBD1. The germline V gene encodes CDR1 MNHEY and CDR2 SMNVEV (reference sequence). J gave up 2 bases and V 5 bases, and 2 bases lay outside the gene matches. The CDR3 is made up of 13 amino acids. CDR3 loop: CASSPGQQETQYF. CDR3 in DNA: TGTGCCAGCAGTCCGGGACAGCAAGAGACCCAGTACTTC.

The chain's CDR3 is CASSLTHSRYEQYV. The CDR3 DNA reads TGTGCCAGCAGCCTGACCCACAGCCGCTACGAGCAGTACGTC. This rearrangement joins TRBV5-6 to TRBJ2-7; no reliable D call. This CDR3 is 14 amino acids long. V was cut by 4 bases and J by 3 bases, with 14 bases left in between. Germline CDR1 and CDR2: SGHDT and YYEEEE.

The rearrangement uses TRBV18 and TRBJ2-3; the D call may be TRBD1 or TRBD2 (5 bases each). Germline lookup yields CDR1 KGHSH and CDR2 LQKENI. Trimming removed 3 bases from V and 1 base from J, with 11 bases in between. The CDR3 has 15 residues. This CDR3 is CASSPVRGGTDTQYF. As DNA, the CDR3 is TGTGCCAGCTCACCGGTAAGGGGAGGCACAGATACGCAGTATTTT.

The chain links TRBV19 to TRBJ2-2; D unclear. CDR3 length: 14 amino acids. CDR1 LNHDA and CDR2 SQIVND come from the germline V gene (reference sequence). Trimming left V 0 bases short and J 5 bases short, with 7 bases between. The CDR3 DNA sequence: TGTGCCAGTAGTATAGAGGTGTCTACCGGGGAGCTGTTTTTT. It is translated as CASSIEVSTGELFF.

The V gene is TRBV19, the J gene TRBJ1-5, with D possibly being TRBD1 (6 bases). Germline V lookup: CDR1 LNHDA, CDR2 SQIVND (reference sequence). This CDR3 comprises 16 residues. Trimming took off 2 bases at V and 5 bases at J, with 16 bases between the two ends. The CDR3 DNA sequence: TGTGCCAGTAGTATATCCACAGGGTTCTACGATCAGCCCCAGCATTTT. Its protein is CASSISTGFYDQPQHF.

The CDR3 protein is CAWSVSRGTEAFF. In DNA form, the CDR3 reads TGTGCCTGGAGTGTAAGCAGGGGGACTGAAGCTTTCTTT. The rearrangement links TRBV30 to TRBJ1-1; 7 bases agree with TRBD1. This CDR3 comprises 13 residues. CDR1 is GTSNPN and CDR2 is SVGIG in the germline V gene (reference sequence). The ends lost 0 bases at V and 5 bases at J; junction bases unmatched: 3.

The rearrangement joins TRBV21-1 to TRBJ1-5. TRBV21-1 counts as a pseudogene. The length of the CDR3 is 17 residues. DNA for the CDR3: TGTGCCAGCAGGGGAGGAGGAGAATCCTTTAGCAATCAGCCCCAGCATTTT. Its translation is CASRGGGESFSNQPQHF.

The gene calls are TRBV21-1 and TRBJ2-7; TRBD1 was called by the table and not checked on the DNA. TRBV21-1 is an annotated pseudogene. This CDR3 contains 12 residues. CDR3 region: CAGGDSSYEQYV. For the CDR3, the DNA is TGTGCCGGAGGGGACAGTTCCTACGAGCAGTACGTC.

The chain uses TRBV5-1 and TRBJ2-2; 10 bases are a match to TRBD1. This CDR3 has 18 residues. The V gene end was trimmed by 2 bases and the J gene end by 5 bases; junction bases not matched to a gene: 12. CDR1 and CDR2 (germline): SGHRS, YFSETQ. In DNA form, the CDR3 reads TGCGCCAGCAGCTTCGGTTTACAGACAGGGGGCAATACCGGGGAGCTGTTTTTT. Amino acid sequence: CASSFGLQTGGNTGELFF.

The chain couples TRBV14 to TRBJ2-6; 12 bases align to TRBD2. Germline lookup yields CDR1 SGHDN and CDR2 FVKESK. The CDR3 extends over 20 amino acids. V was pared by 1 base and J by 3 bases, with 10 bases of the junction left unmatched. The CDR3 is CASSQGLAGARRSGANVLTF. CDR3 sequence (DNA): TGTGCCAGCAGCCAAGGACTAGCGGGGGCCCGCCGGAGTGGGGCCAACGTCCTGACTTTC.